The present TCR beta chain was sequenced within a study of blood T cells in healthy people across ages. General observations from the study: Roughly linear age-related decline in beta diversity appeared, significant by age about 40.

Collection of 7.5 to 10 milliliters of peripheral blood was performed for each donor. For this clonotype: Its specificity is not known.

A second about 7 to 12 cycle PCR used barcoded and J-beta primers. Each of the cDNA molecules was tagged by a template-switch adaptor with 12 random nucleotides. Each CDR3 protein is one row after TCRdb ran MiXCR on the 5' RACE reads. Among about 830,000 distinct CDR3 sequences listed, under 80% were seen once. The V and J ends lost 0 bases and 6 bases respectively, with 9 bases between them. In germline, CDR1 is DFQATT, CDR2 SNEGSKA (reference sequence). This CDR3 comprises 12 residues. The chain recombines TRBV20-1 with TRBJ2-7; perhaps TRBD1 as D (5 bases). This TCR came from a man aged 30 to 39 in good health. Sequences were obtained from blood. The chain's CDR3 is CSARDRQGEQYF. In DNA form, the CDR3 reads TGCAGTGCTAGAGATCGGCAGGGCGAGCAGTACTTC.